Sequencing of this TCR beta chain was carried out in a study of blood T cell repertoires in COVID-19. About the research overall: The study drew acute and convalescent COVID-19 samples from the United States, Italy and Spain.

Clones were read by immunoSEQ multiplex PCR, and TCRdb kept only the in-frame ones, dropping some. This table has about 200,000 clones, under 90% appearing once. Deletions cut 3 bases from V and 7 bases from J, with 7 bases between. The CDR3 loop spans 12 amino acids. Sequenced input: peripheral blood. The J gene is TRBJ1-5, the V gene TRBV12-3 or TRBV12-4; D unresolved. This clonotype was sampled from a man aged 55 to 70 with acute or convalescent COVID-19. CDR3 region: CASSFLRQPQHF. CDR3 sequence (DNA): TGTGCCAGCAGTTTCCTCAGGCAGCCCCAGCATTTT.